The clone carrying this T cell receptor beta chain was recorded once. This record comes from a study of blood T cell repertoires in COVID-19. The V segment lost 3 bases and the J segment 0 bases; nucleotides outside the gene matches: 11. Germline V gene lookup returns CDR1 KGHSH and CDR2 LQKENI. The CDR3 covers 18 residues. Cohort assignment relied on participant-reported clinical history. Repertoires were generated with immunoSEQ multiplex PCR, while TCRdb's copy carries only in-frame clones and drops some. The sample holds over 200,000 clones, 80% to 85% seen once. The specimen sequenced was PBMCs or T cells enriched from blood (not recorded which). The receptor comes from a woman aged 50 to 65 with acute COVID-19. The chain has TRBV18 and TRBJ1-3; 7 bases are shared with TRBD1. The CDR3 sequence is CASSPIRGSSFSGNTIYF. DNA for the CDR3: TGTGCCAGCTCACCTATCAGGGGGAGTTCCTTCTCTGGAAACACCATATATTTT.